The clone carrying this T cell receptor (beta chain) was found once. Each CDR3 protein gets one entry after TCRdb re-called the PCR reads with MiXCR. The data contain 3,000 to 4,000 distinct CDR3 sequences, roughly half of them seen just once; the ten biggest clones take up roughly 24%. The entry originates in a study of CD4 and CD8 cells across lung adenocarcinoma regions. Germline values: CDR1 SGHTA, CDR2 FQGNSA. The CDR3 runs 11 residues. The germline V and J ends were trimmed by 5 bases and 13 bases, with 12 bases remaining between them. Donors had localized lung adenocarcinoma, a non-small cell lung cancer.

The receptor's source is a female donor with lung adenocarcinoma. The CD4 and CD8 labels of this study may be unreliable. The sequenced sample consisted of CD4+ T cells from the margin of a lung tumor. The rearrangement links TRBV7-2 to TRBJ2-4; D is unclear. The CDR3 is CASSDQASQYF. The CDR3, as DNA: TGTGCCAGCAGCGACCAAGCGTCCCAGTACTTC. Combining the CDR3 with reference TRBV7-2 and TRBJ2-4 gives the whole variable domain GAGVSQSPSNKVTEKGKDVELRCDPISGHTALYWYRQSLGQGLEFLIYFQGNSAPDKSGLPSDRFSAERTGGSVSTLTIQRTQQEDSAVYLCASSDQASQYFGAGTRLSVL.